This T cell receptor beta chain was sequenced for a study of cytomegalovirus exposure and HLA in healthy donors. The study, taken as a whole, reports: The study carried out a later analysis of TCR beta sequences. It associated some 17,000 of them with specific HLA alleles at a false discovery rate of 0.05. Most of the CMV-associated TCR beta chains (in a later analysis) appeared to be HLA-restricted. For cytomegalovirus status, the classifier reportedly gave diagnoses with high specificity and sensitivity.

CDR1 MNHNS and CDR2 SASEGT come from the germline V gene. J gave up 10 bases and V 4 bases, and 22 bases lay outside the gene matches. The CDR3 has 18 amino acids. Comment on this clone: Antigen specificity is unknown.

PCR employed 60 Vbeta and 13 Jbeta primers. The protocol was immunoSEQ multiplex PCR, while the TCRdb copy is restricted to in-frame clones and leaves out a portion. The sample lists 210,000 or so clones, roughly four fifths occurring once. The receptor's source is a girl aged 2 to 10 in good health and CMV-seronegative. What was sequenced was PBMCs. This chain joins TRBV6-1 and TRBJ2-1; 7 bases align to TRBD1. The CDR3 here is CASSGMVGRTGHQFEQFF. CDR3 in DNA: TGTGCCAGCAGTGGTATGGTGGGCCGGACAGGTCACCAATTCGAGCAGTTCTTC.